The next 23 T cell receptor beta chains were all read from a single sample in a study of blood T cell repertoires in COVID-19. Generated by immunoSEQ multiplex PCR, the TCRdb table keeps only in-frame clones and is missing some. The data contain about 160,000 clones, approximately 82% of them singletons. What was sequenced was peripheral blood. These receptors originate from a woman in her thirties or forties with COVID-19, enrolled during active disease.

V usage is TRBV11-2 and J usage is TRBJ1-1, with D perhaps TRBD1 (6 bases). This CDR3 spans 14 amino acids. Trimming removed 4 bases at V and 7 bases at J, with 16 bases between. CDR1 is SGHAT and CDR2 is FQNNGV in the germline V gene. CDR3 in amino acids: CASSWTAAGGEAFF. CDR3 nucleotides: TGTGCCAGCAGCTGGACAGCAGCAGGAGGTGAAGCTTTCTTT.

The chain recombines TRBV6-6 with TRBJ2-7; 10 bases agree with TRBD2. The CDR3 loop spans 14 amino acids. V dropped 2 bases and J dropped 7; count of bases not matched to a gene: 5. Germline V CDR1 and CDR2: MNHNY, SVGAGI (reference sequence). CDR3 residues: CASSYSGRAEEQYF. The CDR3 coding sequence is TGTGCCAGCAGTTACAGCGGGAGGGCAGAAGAGCAGTACTTC.

The rearrangement uses TRBV2 and TRBJ2-1; D is ambiguous. There are 15 residues in the CDR3. Per the germline V gene, CDR1 is SNHLY and CDR2 is FYNNEI. With 5 bases removed from V and 9 bases from J, the gap between germline ends came to 20 bases. Here the CDR3 DNA reads TGTGCCAGCAGTCAACTATTATCACCGTTTGGTGAGCAGTTCTTC. Translating it yields CASSQLLSPFGEQFF. The whole variable domain, filled in from reference TRBV2 and TRBJ2-1, reads EPEVTQTPSHQVTQMGQEVILRCVPISNHLYFYWYRQILGQKVEFLVSFYNNEISEKSEIFDDQFSVERPDGSNFTLKIRSTKLEDSAMYFCASSQLLSPFGEQFFGPGTRLTVL.

The chain combines TRBV5-1 with TRBJ2-2, with TRBD2 identical over 10 bases. V was clipped by 1 base and J by 4 bases; unmatched bases: 1. This CDR3 has 15 residues. CDR1 SGHRS and CDR2 YFSETQ come from the germline V gene. CDR3 amino acids: CASSLIAGGTGELFF. The CDR3 DNA follows: TGCGCCAGCAGCTTGATAGCGGGAGGCACCGGGGAGCTGTTTTTT.

The gene calls are TRBV19 and TRBJ1-1; no firm D call. V lost 3 bases and J lost 0, with 5 bases in between. This CDR3 contains 13 residues. Germline CDR1 LNHDA, CDR2 SQIVND (reference sequence). The CDR3 DNA is TGTGCCAGTAGTATTACGGTGAACACTGAAGCTTTCTTT. Its translation: CASSITVNTEAFF.

CDR3 sequence (DNA): TGTGCCAGCAGCTTGCTCCCGGGGTCCTACGAGCAGTACGTC. This translates into CASSLLPGSYEQYV. The genes are TRBV7-8 and TRBJ2-7, with D maybe TRBD2 (5 bases). Trimming left V 3 bases short and J 1 base short, with 10 bases between. Germline CDR1 SGHVS, CDR2 FQNEAQ. The CDR3 contains 14 residues.

The genes are TRBV19 and TRBJ1-1; D is unresolved. The ends were cut back, 5 bases at V and 3 bases at J, with 10 bases in the middle. The CDR3 is made up of 13 amino acids. CDR1 and CDR2 (germline): LNHDA, SQIVND (reference sequence). In DNA, the CDR3 is TGTGCCAGTAGTCTGGCGAGGGACACTGAAGCTTTCTTT. Protein sequence: CASSLARDTEAFF.

This clone was observed once. The chain employs TRBV24-1 and TRBJ2-1; 9 bases fit TRBD2. There are 15 residues in the CDR3. In germline, CDR1 is KGHDR, CDR2 SFDVKD. V lost 4 bases to trimming and J lost 6 bases; unmatched junction nucleotides: 6. Here the CDR3 reads CATSDRAGGRNEQFF. The CDR3 DNA follows: TGTGCCACCAGTGACCGAGCGGGAGGTCGCAATGAGCAGTTCTTC.

There are a few counts of this clone. The chain is built from TRBV4-1 and TRBJ2-1; TRBD1 matches at 8 bases. This CDR3 has 15 amino acids. Germline V gene sequence: CDR1 MGHRA, CDR2 YSYEKL. V was pared by 4 bases and J by 5 bases, with 7 bases of the junction left unmatched. CDR3: CASSRFAQGDNEQFF. CDR3 nucleotide sequence: TGCGCCAGCAGCCGATTCGCACAGGGGGACAATGAGCAGTTCTTC.

This clone showed up just a few times. This sequence joins TRBV20-1 and TRBJ2-3; 7 bases agree with TRBD2. The CDR3 is made up of 18 amino acids. CDR1 is DFQATT, CDR2 SNEGSKA, per germline (reference sequence). J gave up 5 bases and V 3 bases, and 20 bases lay outside the gene matches. The CDR3 sequence: CSASRRDGRAQREDTQYF. In nucleotides, the CDR3 is TGCAGTGCTAGTCGTAGGGACGGAAGAGCGCAGCGGGAAGATACGCAGTATTTT.

The gene calls are TRBV5-5 and TRBJ2-3; 7 nucleotides match TRBD2. V lost 0 bases, J lost 1 base, and 5 bases stayed unmatched. Germline V gene data show CDR1 as SGHKS and CDR2 as YYEKEE (reference sequence). This CDR3 spans 16 amino acids. CDR3 residues: CASSLVGGRGTDTQYF. CDR3 DNA: TGTGCCAGCAGCTTGGTAGGAGGGAGGGGCACAGATACGCAGTATTTT.

The rearrangement links TRBV10-1 to TRBJ1-1, with D unresolved. This CDR3 spans 13 amino acids. Germline CDR1 is WNHNN and CDR2 is SYGVQD (reference sequence). V lost 4 bases and J lost 1, with 7 bases in between. The CDR3 protein is CASSALKNTEAFF. For the CDR3, the DNA is TGCGCCAGCAGTGCCCTAAAGAACACTGAAGCTTTCTTT.

The sample holds a few counts of this clone. The chain links TRBV7-2 to TRBJ2-7, with 7 bases fitting TRBD2. The V segment lost 4 bases and the J segment 0 bases; nucleotides outside the gene matches: 9. CDR1 SGHTA and CDR2 FQGNSA come from the germline V gene. The length of the CDR3 is 16 residues. Here the CDR3 reads CASSSPGWGGSYEQYF. CDR3 DNA: TGTGCCAGCAGCTCCCCAGGATGGGGGGGCTCCTACGAGCAGTACTTC.

The V gene is TRBV7-3, the J gene TRBJ1-5, with TRBD1 as a possible D gene (5 bases). Trimming took off 5 bases at V and 4 bases at J, with 9 bases between the two ends. The CDR3 covers 13 residues. Germline-derived CDR1 and CDR2 are SGHTA and FQGTGA. The CDR3 coding sequence is TGTGCCAGCAGCCCCGACAGAAATCAGCCCCAGCATTTT. This sequence encodes CASSPDRNQPQHF.

J is TRBJ1-4 and V is TRBV7-6, with a possible D match to TRBD1 (5 bases). The CDR3 runs to 15 residues. V was trimmed by 5 bases and J by 8 bases, leaving 18 bases between them. The germline V gene encodes CDR1 SGHVS and CDR2 FNYEAQ. The DNA for the CDR3 is TGTGCCAGCAGCAAGACGGGGGGAGGAGGAGAAAAACTGTTTTTT. This gives the protein CASSKTGGGGEKLFF.

The chain combines TRBV12-5 with TRBJ1-3, with D hard to call. V lost 0 bases and J lost 4, with 16 bases in between. Per the germline V gene, CDR1 is LGHNT and CDR2 is FRNRAP. The CDR3 totals 17 residues. CDR3: CASGLVISRGSGNTIYF. Here the CDR3 DNA reads TGTGCTAGTGGTTTGGTAATCTCAAGAGGGTCCGGAAACACCATATATTTT. Full variable domain (outside the CDR3, taken from reference TRBV12-5 and TRBJ1-3): DARVTQTPRHKVTEMGQEVTMRCQPILGHNTVFWYRQTMMQGLELLAYFRNRAPLDDSGMPKDRFSAEMPDATLATLKIQPSEPRDSAVYFCASGLVISRGSGNTIYFGEGSWLTVV.

The genes are TRBV2 and TRBJ2-1, with no clear D. This CDR3 has 12 amino acids. Germline V gene sequence: CDR1 SNHLY, CDR2 FYNNEI. Trimming left V 3 bases short and J 8 bases short, with 8 bases between. The CDR3: CASSDTTDEQFF. CDR3 nucleotide sequence: TGTGCCAGCAGTGACACCACTGATGAGCAGTTCTTC.

CDR3 nucleotides: TGTGCCAGCAGCCCCACAGGGGACTCTGGAAACACCATATATTTT. Encoded protein: CASSPTGDSGNTIYF. The genes are TRBV7-2 and TRBJ1-3; TRBD1 aligns across 7 bases. The germline V gene has CDR1 SGHTA and CDR2 FQGNSA. This CDR3 is built from 15 residues. V lost 5 bases, J lost 0 bases, and 4 bases stayed unmatched.

This clone appeared once. This sequence joins TRBV9 and TRBJ1-1; D gene unclear. This CDR3 region has 13 residues. CDR1 is SGDLS and CDR2 is YYNGEE in the germline V gene. V shed 4 bases and J shed 3 bases, with 10 bases lying between them. CDR3 nucleotide sequence: TGTGCCAGCAGCATCCGAGCCTACACTGAAGCTTTCTTT. It encodes CASSIRAYTEAFF.

V is TRBV7-3 and J is TRBJ2-2; TRBD2 agrees at 7 bases. Germline-derived CDR1 and CDR2 are SGHTA and FQGTGA. The CDR3 is made up of 15 amino acids. Trimming at V came to 2 bases and at J to 6 bases, leaving 6 bases not matched to a gene. The CDR3 here is CASSLVGTNPGELFF. The CDR3 bases are TGTGCCAGCAGCTTAGTTGGGACTAATCCCGGGGAGCTGTTTTTT. The full variable domain, its missing parts supplied by reference TRBV7-3 and TRBJ2-2, is GAGVSQTPSNKVTEKGKYVELRCDPISGHTALYWYRQSLGQGPEFLIYFQGTGAADDSGLPNDRFFAVRPEGSVSTLKIQRTERGDSAVYLCASSLVGTNPGELFFGEGSRLTVL.

The V and J genes are TRBV11-3 and TRBJ2-3, with a weak D call TRBD2 (5 bases). The germline V gene has CDR1 SGHNT and CDR2 YENEEA. This CDR3 is 16 amino acids long. V lost 2 bases to trimming and J lost 0 bases, with 12 bases between them. The DNA for the CDR3 is TGTGCCAGCAGCTTACGTGCGGGTCTAAGCACAGATACGCAGTATTTT. It is translated as CASSLRAGLSTDTQYF.

The V and J genes are TRBV6-5 and TRBJ1-1; D not certain. CDR1 is MNHEY and CDR2 is SVGAGI in the germline V gene. This CDR3 is 10 amino acids long. The germline V and J ends were trimmed by 8 bases and 11 bases, with 12 bases remaining between them. This CDR3 reads CASWGSGAFF. DNA of the CDR3: TGTGCCAGCTGGGGATCGGGGGCTTTCTTT.

This chain connects TRBV18 to TRBJ2-3; possibly TRBD1 for D (7 bases). The CDR3 consists of 18 residues. V lost 6 bases, J lost 1 base, and 23 bases lay in between. CDR1 is KGHSH, CDR2 LQKENI, per germline. The CDR3 protein is CASSVLPRGAVRTDTQYF. For the CDR3, the DNA is TGTGCCAGCTCGGTACTCCCCAGGGGGGCAGTCCGCACAGATACGCAGTATTTT.